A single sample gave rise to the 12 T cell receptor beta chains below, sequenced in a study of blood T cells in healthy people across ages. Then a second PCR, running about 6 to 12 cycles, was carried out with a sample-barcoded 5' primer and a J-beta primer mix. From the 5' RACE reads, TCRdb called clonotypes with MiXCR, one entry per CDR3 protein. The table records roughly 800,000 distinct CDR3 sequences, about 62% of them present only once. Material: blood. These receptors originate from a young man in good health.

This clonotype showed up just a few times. The CDR3 reads CASSRRRDRSFYEQYF. CDR3 DNA sequence: TGTGCCAGCAGCCGACGCCGGGACAGGTCATTCTACGAGCAGTACTTC. The V and J genes are TRBV6-2 or TRBV6-3 and TRBJ2-7; 8 positions match TRBD1. V shed 6 bases and J 3 bases; nucleotides not matched to a gene: 13. The CDR3 extends over 16 amino acids. The V gene's germline CDR1 is MNHEY and CDR2 SVGEGT.

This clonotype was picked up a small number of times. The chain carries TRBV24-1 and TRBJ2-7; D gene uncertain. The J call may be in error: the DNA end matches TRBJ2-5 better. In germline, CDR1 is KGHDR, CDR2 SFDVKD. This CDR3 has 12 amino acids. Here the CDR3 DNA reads TGTGCCACCAGTTCGGGCCCCGAGACCCAGTACTTC. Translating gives CATSSGPETQYF.

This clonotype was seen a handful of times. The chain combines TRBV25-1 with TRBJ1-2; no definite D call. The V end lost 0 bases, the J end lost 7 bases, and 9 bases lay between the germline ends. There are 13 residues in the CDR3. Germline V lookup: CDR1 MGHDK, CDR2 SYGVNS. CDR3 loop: CASSEYREAGYTF. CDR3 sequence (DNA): TGTGCCAGCAGTGAATATAGAGAGGCTGGCTACACCTTC.

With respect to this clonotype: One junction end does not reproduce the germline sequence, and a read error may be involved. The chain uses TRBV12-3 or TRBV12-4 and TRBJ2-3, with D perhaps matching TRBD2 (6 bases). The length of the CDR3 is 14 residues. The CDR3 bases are TGTGGCAGCAGTTTTCGCGGGGGCACAGATACGCAGTATTTT. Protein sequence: CGSSFRGGTDTQYF.

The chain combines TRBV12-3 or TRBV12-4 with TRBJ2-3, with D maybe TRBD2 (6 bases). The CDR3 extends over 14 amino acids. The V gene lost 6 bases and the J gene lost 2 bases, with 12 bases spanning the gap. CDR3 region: CASRLAGNTDTQYF. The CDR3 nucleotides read TGTGCCAGCAGACTAGCCGGAAACACAGATACGCAGTATTTT.

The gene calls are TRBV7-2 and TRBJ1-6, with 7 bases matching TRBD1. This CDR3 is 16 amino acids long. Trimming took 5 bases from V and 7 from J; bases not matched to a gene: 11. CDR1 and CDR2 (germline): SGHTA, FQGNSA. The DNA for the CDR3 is TGTGCCAGCAGCGCCCAACAGGGGCCGGGGAATTCACCCCTCCACTTT. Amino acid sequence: CASSAQQGPGNSPLHF.

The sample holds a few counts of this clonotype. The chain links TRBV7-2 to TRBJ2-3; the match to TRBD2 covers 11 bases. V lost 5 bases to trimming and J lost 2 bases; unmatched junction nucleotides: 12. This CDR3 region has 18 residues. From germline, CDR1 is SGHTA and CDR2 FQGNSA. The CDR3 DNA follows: TGTGCCAGCAGCCCACTTACAATAGCGGGGGGGCCCACAGATACGCAGTATTTT. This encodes CASSPLTIAGGPTDTQYF. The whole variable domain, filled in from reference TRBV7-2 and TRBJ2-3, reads GAGVSQSPSNKVTEKGKDVELRCDPISGHTALYWYRQSLGQGLEFLIYFQGNSAPDKSGLPSDRFSAERTGGSVSTLTIQRTQQEDSAVYLCASSPLTIAGGPTDTQYFGPGTRLTVL.

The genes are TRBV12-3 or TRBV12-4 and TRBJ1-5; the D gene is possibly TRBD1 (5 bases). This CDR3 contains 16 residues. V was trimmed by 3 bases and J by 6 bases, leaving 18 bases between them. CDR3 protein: CASSFKAPGNGQPQHF. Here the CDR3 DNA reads TGTGCCAGCAGTTTTAAGGCACCAGGGAATGGTCAGCCCCAGCATTTT.

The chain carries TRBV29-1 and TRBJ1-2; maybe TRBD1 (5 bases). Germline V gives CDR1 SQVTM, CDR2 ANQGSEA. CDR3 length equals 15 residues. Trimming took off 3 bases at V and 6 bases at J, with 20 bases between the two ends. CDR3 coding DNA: TGCAGCGTTGATCGCTGGGGCAGTCAACCGGATGGCTACACCTTC. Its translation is CSVDRWGSQPDGYTF.

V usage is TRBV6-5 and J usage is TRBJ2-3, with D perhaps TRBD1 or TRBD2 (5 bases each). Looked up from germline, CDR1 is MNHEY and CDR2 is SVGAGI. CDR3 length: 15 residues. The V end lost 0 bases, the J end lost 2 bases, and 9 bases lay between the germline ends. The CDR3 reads CASSYSRGVTDTQYF. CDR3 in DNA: TGTGCCAGCAGTTACTCGCGAGGGGTCACAGATACGCAGTATTTT.

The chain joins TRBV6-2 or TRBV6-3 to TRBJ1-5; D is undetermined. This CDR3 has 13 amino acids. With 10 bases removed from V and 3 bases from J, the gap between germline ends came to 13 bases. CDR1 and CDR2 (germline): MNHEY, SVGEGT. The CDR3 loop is CATTDRINQPQHF. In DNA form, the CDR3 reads TGTGCCACCACTGACCGGATCAATCAGCCCCAGCATTTT.

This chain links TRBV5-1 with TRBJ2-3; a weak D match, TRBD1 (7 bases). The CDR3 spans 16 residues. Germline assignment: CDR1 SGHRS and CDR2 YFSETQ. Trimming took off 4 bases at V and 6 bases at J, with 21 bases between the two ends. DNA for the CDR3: TGCGCCAGCAGCCCGGGGGACAGTTCGGGGGTGGATACGCAGTATTTT. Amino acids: CASSPGDSSGVDTQYF.